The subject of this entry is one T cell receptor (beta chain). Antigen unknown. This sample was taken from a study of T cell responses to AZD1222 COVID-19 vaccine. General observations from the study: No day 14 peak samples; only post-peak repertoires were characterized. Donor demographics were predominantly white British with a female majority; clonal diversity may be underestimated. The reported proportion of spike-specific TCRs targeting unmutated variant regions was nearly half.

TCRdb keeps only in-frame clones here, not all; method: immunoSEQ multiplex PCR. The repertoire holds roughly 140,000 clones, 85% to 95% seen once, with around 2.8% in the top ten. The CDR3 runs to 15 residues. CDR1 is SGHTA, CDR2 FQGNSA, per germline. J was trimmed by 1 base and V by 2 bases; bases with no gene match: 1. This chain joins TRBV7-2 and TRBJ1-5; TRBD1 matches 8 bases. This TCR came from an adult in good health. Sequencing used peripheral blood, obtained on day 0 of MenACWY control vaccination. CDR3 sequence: CASSLRTGSNQPQHF. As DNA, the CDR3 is TGTGCCAGCAGCTTAAGGACAGGGAGCAATCAGCCCCAGCATTTT.